A single T cell receptor beta chain is shown here with its context. Its antigen is currently unknown. This entry is derived from a study of CD8+ T cells in alopecia areata. Study summary: Each day, treated patients took oral tofacitinib twice, at 5 to 10 mg per dose.

The treatment denotes: oral pan-JAK inhibitor, 5-10 mg twice daily. The researchers isolated CD4+ and CD8+ T cells from PBMCs by sorting. Trimming removed 4 bases at V and 6 bases at J, with 8 bases between. Per the germline V gene, CDR1 is SGHTS and CDR2 is YDEGEE. The CDR3 length is 12 residues. Study-level results: Among the 100 top clones, expanded CD8+ clones, like scalp clonality, were significantly decreased by tofacitinib. Lesional scalp exceeded normal scalp in clonality, especially in alopecia totalis/universalis.

Sequencing templates came from extracted RNA that was reverse transcribed into cDNA. The assay was immunoSEQ multiplex PCR, and TCRdb's table has in-frame clones only and misses some. The data contain 180,000 or so clones, 40% to 55% of them singletons. The genes are TRBV5-8 and TRBJ2-1, with D possibly TRBD2 on 5 matching bases. This receptor was taken from a human donor with alopecia areata. Material: CD8+ T cells sorted from blood, obtained at roughly week 53, from a patient treated with tofacitinib. The CDR3 reads CASSGGFNEQFF. The CDR3 nucleotides read TGTGCCAGCAGCGGCGGGTTCAATGAGCAGTTCTTC.